This TCR beta chain was retrieved from a study of T-cell reconstitution after alpha-beta-depleted transplantation in children. The CDR3 has 15 amino acids. Trimming removed 4 bases from V and 4 bases from J, with 17 bases in between. Germline V gives CDR1 SEHNR, CDR2 FQNEAQ (reference sequence). This clonotype showed up just a few times. Unique molecular identifiers were used in preparing the TCRbeta library. TCRdb called the PCR reads again in MiXCR, with one record for every CDR3 protein. The sample holds 800,000 to 1,000,000 distinct CDR3 sequences, less than 30% seen once. The chain links TRBV7-9 to TRBJ2-7; TRBD1 might be the D (5 bases). The material sequenced was PBMCs, mostly from graft donor cells, taken 360 days after TCRalphabeta/CD19-depleted stem cell transplant. This TCR derives from a boy under two years old who had a stem cell transplant for SCID, so the T cells may come from the graft donor. CDR3 sequence: CASSSPGQVLYEQYF. Here the CDR3 DNA reads TGTGCCAGCAGCTCCCCTGGACAAGTCCTATACGAGCAGTACTTC.